This TCR beta chain was identified in a study of T cells in Graves' hyperthyroidism and ophthalmopathy. Patients were excluded for uncontrolled infection, other autoimmune disease, pregnancy or lactation. A remark on this clonotype: What it binds is not known.

TCR beta CDR3 region amplification was performed from RNA transcripts. First-round RT-PCR of the TCR CDR3 relied on the HTBI primer set. One entry per CDR3 protein results from TCRdb running MiXCR on the multiplex PCR reads. The repertoire holds 480,000 or so distinct CDR3 sequences, with 46% as singletons. General study results and limits: The model predicted ophthalmopathy a median roughly 6.3 months before onset. Blood also held most thyroid clonotypes expanded beyond 0.001.

CDR1 and CDR2 (germline): SGHVS, FQNEAQ. CDR3 length: 15 residues. Trimming removed 0 bases from V and 10 bases from J, with 13 bases in between. This receptor was obtained from an adult woman with Graves' disease, either hyperthyroidism or ophthalmopathy (not recorded which). The sample comprised peripheral blood or thyroid tissue (not recorded which). The genes are TRBV7-8 and TRBJ1-6; tentatively, D is TRBD1 (6 bases). The CDR3 region has the DNA TGTGCCAGCAGCTTAGCGAGGGACATCGAATCACCCCTCCACTTT. It codes for CASSLARDIESPLHF.